The rows below give T cell receptor beta chains drawn from one sample of a study of CD8+CD57+ T cells in acquired aplastic anemia. TCRdb ran MiXCR on the reads and lists one entry per CDR3 protein. The table has 150,000 or so distinct CDR3 sequences, 40% to 55% seen once. Material for sequencing was sorted CD4+, CD8+, or CD8+CD57+ T cells (not recorded which) from PBMCs. Receptors were obtained from a human donor with aplastic anemia. Each CDR3 is given with its conserved first and last residue. The order of the fields is CDR3 protein, CDR3 DNA, D gene, J gene, clone size, V gene. A D gene is named only where the DNA matches it firmly. Clone sizes are given selectively: once, few, many, or a class where the clone is expanded.

CDR3aa: CASSLASTGRYNSPLHF; CDR3nt: TGTGCCAGCAGCTTAGCCTCTACAGGCCGATATAATTCACCCCTCCACTTT; d_gene: NA; j_gene: TRBJ1-6; abundance: NA; v_gene: TRBV11-1
CDR3aa: CSPWETFQETQYF; CDR3nt: TGCAGTCCTTGGGAGACTTTTCAAGAGACCCAGTACTTC; d_gene: NA; j_gene: TRBJ2-5; abundance: NA; v_gene: TRBV20-1
CDR3aa: CASRTDNGELFF; CDR3nt: TGTGCCAGCAGGACTGACAACGGGGAGCTGTTTTTT; d_gene: NA; j_gene: TRBJ2-2; abundance: many; v_gene: TRBV12-3/TRBV12-4
CDR3aa: CASSLSRTNYYGYTF; CDR3nt: TGTGCCAGCAGTTTAAGTCGGACGAATTACTATGGCTACACCTTC; d_gene: NA; j_gene: TRBJ1-2; abundance: many; v_gene: TRBV12-3/TRBV12-4
CDR3aa: CASSQDYSYGYTF; CDR3nt: TGTGCCAGCAGCCAAGATTACAGCTATGGCTACACCTTC; d_gene: NA; j_gene: TRBJ1-2; abundance: many; v_gene: TRBV14
CDR3aa: CASSLEGLAFTGELFF; CDR3nt: TGTGCCAGCAGCTTAGAGGGACTAGCGTTTACCGGGGAGCTGTTTTTT; d_gene: TRBD2; j_gene: TRBJ2-2; abundance: many; v_gene: TRBV7-2
CDR3aa: CASSYTPGQSYEQYF; CDR3nt: TGTGCCAGCAGTTACACTCCCGGACAGTCCTACGAGCAGTACTTC; d_gene: NA; j_gene: TRBJ2-7; abundance: NA; v_gene: TRBV6-5
CDR3aa: CATTELGGYTF; CDR3nt: TGTGCCACCACAGAGTTGGGTGGCTACACCTTC; d_gene: NA; j_gene: TRBJ1-2; abundance: many; v_gene: TRBV19
CDR3aa: CASSVDQSSYNSPLHF; CDR3nt: TGTGCCAGCAGCGTAGATCAGAGCTCCTATAATTCACCCCTCCACTTT; d_gene: NA; j_gene: TRBJ1-6; abundance: NA; v_gene: TRBV9
CDR3aa: CASTAYRLRDTGELFF; CDR3nt: TGTGCCAGCACCGCCTACAGACTGAGGGACACCGGGGAGCTGTTTTTT; d_gene: NA; j_gene: TRBJ2-2; abundance: many; v_gene: TRBV5-6
CDR3aa: CASSLGGGLDTQYF; CDR3nt: TGTGCCAGCAGCTTAGGGGGGGGGCTCGATACGCAGTATTTT; d_gene: NA; j_gene: TRBJ2-3; abundance: many; v_gene: TRBV7-2
CDR3aa: CSASRTGVTSGYTF; CDR3nt: TGCAGTGCTAGCAGGACAGGGGTCACCAGTGGCTACACCTTC; d_gene: TRBD1; j_gene: TRBJ1-2; abundance: many; v_gene: TRBV20-1
CDR3aa: CASSQGAGGGYTF; CDR3nt: TGTGCCAGTAGCCAGGGGGCGGGGGGTGGCTACACCTTC; d_gene: TRBD1; j_gene: TRBJ1-2; abundance: NA; v_gene: TRBV19
CDR3aa: CSAWHTGTGLNEQFF; CDR3nt: TGCAGTGCCTGGCATACCGGGACAGGGCTGAATGAGCAGTTCTTC; d_gene: TRBD1; j_gene: TRBJ2-1; abundance: many; v_gene: TRBV20-1
CDR3aa: CASSINRDLGEQYF; CDR3nt: TGTGCCAGCAGCATAAACAGGGACCTGGGGGAGCAGTACTTC; d_gene: NA; j_gene: TRBJ2-7; abundance: NA; v_gene: TRBV6-1
CDR3aa: CATSRERVPGSPSGDQPQHF; CDR3nt: TGTGCCACCAGCAGAGAACGGGTCCCGGGATCCCCCAGCGGGGATCAGCCCCAGCATTTT; d_gene: NA; j_gene: TRBJ1-5; abundance: many; v_gene: TRBV15
CDR3aa: CATRSSGVGNETQYF; CDR3nt: TGTGCCACCAGGTCTAGCGGGGTTGGTAATGAGACCCAGTACTTC; d_gene: TRBD2; j_gene: TRBJ2-5; abundance: NA; v_gene: TRBV24-1
CDR3aa: CASSEWVNDHGYTF; CDR3nt: TGTGCCAGCAGTGAATGGGTTAACGACCATGGCTACACCTTC; d_gene: NA; j_gene: TRBJ1-2; abundance: NA; v_gene: TRBV6-1
CDR3aa: CASSTTSALFYNEQFF; CDR3nt: TGTGCCAGCTCTACCACTAGTGCTTTATTTTACAATGAGCAGTTCTTC; d_gene: NA; j_gene: TRBJ2-1; abundance: NA; v_gene: TRBV18
CDR3aa: CASSLRQINSPLHF; CDR3nt: TGTGCCAGCAGCCTACGACAGATTAATTCACCCCTCCACTTT; d_gene: NA; j_gene: TRBJ1-6; abundance: many; v_gene: TRBV27
CDR3aa: CASSFSGLAGVSEQFF; CDR3nt: TGTGCCAGCAGTTTCTCGGGACTAGCGGGAGTGTCTGAGCAGTTCTTC; d_gene: TRBD2; j_gene: TRBJ2-1; abundance: few; v_gene: TRBV12-3/TRBV12-4
CDR3aa: CATSPGQGATYEQYF; CDR3nt: TGTGCCACCAGCCCGGGACAGGGGGCGACCTACGAGCAGTACTTC; d_gene: TRBD1; j_gene: TRBJ2-7; abundance: NA; v_gene: TRBV15
CDR3aa: CASSQGEIKTQYF; CDR3nt: TGTGCCAGTAGTCAGGGGGAAATCAAGACCCAGTACTTC; d_gene: TRBD1; j_gene: TRBJ2-5; abundance: few; v_gene: TRBV19
CDR3aa: CSVEIWHFSGANVLTF; CDR3nt: TGCAGCGTTGAAATCTGGCACTTCTCTGGGGCCAACGTCCTGACTTTC; d_gene: NA; j_gene: TRBJ2-6; abundance: NA; v_gene: TRBV29-1
CDR3aa: CASSDRVSGNTEAFF; CDR3nt: TGTGCCAGCAGTGACAGGGTTTCGGGGAACACTGAAGCTTTCTTT; d_gene: TRBD1; j_gene: TRBJ1-1; abundance: many; v_gene: TRBV6-2/TRBV6-3
CDR3aa: CSVVVGTDTQYF; CDR3nt: TGCAGCGTTGTTGTGGGCACAGATACGCAGTATTTT; d_gene: NA; j_gene: TRBJ2-3; abundance: NA; v_gene: TRBV29-1
CDR3aa: CASSVQGLMNTEAFF; CDR3nt: TGTGCCAGCAGCGTGCAGGGTCTCATGAACACTGAAGCTTTCTTT; d_gene: NA; j_gene: TRBJ1-1; abundance: many; v_gene: TRBV3-1
CDR3aa: CSASRDSKITNSPLHF; CDR3nt: TGCAGTGCTAGTAGGGACAGCAAGATAACCAATTCACCCCTCCACTTT; d_gene: TRBD1; j_gene: TRBJ1-6; abundance: NA; v_gene: TRBV20-1
CDR3aa: CASRGDRGRSGELFF; CDR3nt: TGTGCCAGCAGAGGGGACAGGGGCCGGTCCGGGGAGCTGTTTTTT; d_gene: TRBD1; j_gene: TRBJ2-2; abundance: NA; v_gene: TRBV6-1
CDR3aa: CASGLGQWDQPQHF; CDR3nt: TGTGCTAGTGGTTTGGGACAGTGGGATCAGCCCCAGCATTTT; d_gene: NA; j_gene: TRBJ1-5; abundance: NA; v_gene: TRBV12-5
CDR3aa: CASSLGGLAGGQETQYF; CDR3nt: TGTGCCAGCAGCTTAGGGGGACTAGCGGGGGGGCAAGAGACCCAGTACTTC; d_gene: TRBD2; j_gene: TRBJ2-5; abundance: many; v_gene: TRBV7-2
CDR3aa: CASNIGGQGNTIYF; CDR3nt: TGTGCCAGCAATATCGGGGGGCAGGGAAACACCATATATTTT; d_gene: NA; j_gene: TRBJ1-3; abundance: many; v_gene: TRBV2
CDR3aa: CASSEVQRGEKLFF; CDR3nt: TGTGCCAGCAGTGAAGTGCAAAGGGGGGAAAAACTGTTTTTT; d_gene: NA; j_gene: TRBJ1-4; abundance: many; v_gene: TRBV2
CDR3aa: CASSPTGFGETQYF; CDR3nt: TGTGCCAGCAGCCCTACAGGGTTTGGGGAGACCCAGTACTTC; d_gene: NA; j_gene: TRBJ2-5; abundance: NA; v_gene: TRBV7-2
CDR3aa: CASSRTGTPTGELFF; CDR3nt: TGTGCCAGCAGCAGAACCGGGACTCCGACCGGGGAGCTGTTTTTT; d_gene: NA; j_gene: TRBJ2-2; abundance: many; v_gene: TRBV7-8
CDR3aa: CSARGPAEGQASSTDTQYF; CDR3nt: TGCAGTGCTAGAGGTCCCGCGGAGGGGCAAGCTAGCAGCACAGATACGCAGTATTTT; d_gene: NA; j_gene: TRBJ2-3; abundance: NA; v_gene: TRBV20-1
CDR3aa: CASSAGTITEQYF; CDR3nt: TGTGCCAGTAGTGCAGGGACCATAACCGAGCAGTACTTC; d_gene: NA; j_gene: TRBJ2-7; abundance: NA; v_gene: TRBV19
CDR3aa: CASSLHGGAEAFF; CDR3nt: TGTGCCAGCAGCTTACACGGCGGCGCTGAAGCTTTCTTT; d_gene: NA; j_gene: TRBJ1-1; abundance: many; v_gene: TRBV5-6